This is a list of T cell receptor beta chains from one sample in a study of CD8+ T cells in alopecia areata. Profiled with immunoSEQ multiplex PCR; TCRdb holds only in-frame clones, not every one. The sample contains 55,000 to 70,000 clones, under 55% of which appear only once. Source: CD8+ T cells sorted from blood, taken at week 0. The source is a human donor with alopecia areata. Each CDR3 is given with its conserved first and last residue. The D gene is left open where the match is weak. The size of a clone is reported for some rows only, either as once, few or many, or as a class for expanded clones.

D gene	V gene	J gene	clone size	CDR3 protein	CDR3 DNA
NA	TRBV5-4	TRBJ2-5	NA	CASSSGPRDQETQYF	TGTGCCAGCAGCTCTGGACCCCGCGACCAAGAGACCCAGTACTTC
NA	TRBV2	TRBJ1-2	NA	CASSEVVNYGYTF	TGTGCCAGCAGTGAGGTGGTGAACTATGGCTACACCTTC
NA	TRBV4-1	TRBJ2-3	NA	CASSQESGDRDTQYF	TGCGCCAGCAGCCAAGAATCGGGGGATAGGGATACGCAGTATTTT
NA	TRBV19	TRBJ1-1	few	CATTPSTGNTEAFF	TGTGCCACCACGCCCTCCACAGGGAACACTGAAGCTTTCTTT
NA	TRBV9	TRBJ2-7	NA	CASSVAGGVGEQYF	TGTGCCAGCAGCGTAGCTGGAGGGGTCGGCGAGCAGTACTTC
NA	TRBV27	TRBJ1-1	NA	CASSLWAGTEAFF	TGTGCCAGCAGTTTATGGGCGGGCACTGAAGCTTTCTTT
TRBD2	TRBV5-6	TRBJ2-2	NA	CASSWREGAGELFF	TGTGCCAGCAGCTGGCGGGAGGGGGCCGGGGAGCTGTTTTTT
NA	TRBV25-1	TRBJ2-7	few	CASSASEYEQYF	TGTGCCAGCAGTGCCTCGGAGTACGAGCAGTACTTC
NA	TRBV4-3	TRBJ2-7	few	CASSQGQAYEQYF	TGCGCCAGCAGCCAAGGTCAGGCCTACGAGCAGTACTTC
TRBD1	TRBV7-9	TRBJ1-5	NA	CATQGQGANQPQHF	TGTGCCACCCAGGGACAGGGGGCAAATCAGCCCCAGCATTTT
NA	TRBV6-4	TRBJ2-6	few	CASSPDGLSGANVLTF	TGTGCCAGCAGTCCGGACGGACTCTCTGGGGCCAACGTCCTGACTTTC
TRBD2	TRBV27	TRBJ2-1	NA	CASSYRTSGNNEQFF	TGTGCCAGCAGTTATCGGACTAGCGGGAACAATGAGCAGTTCTTC
NA	TRBV28	TRBJ2-7	few	CASSNLAGGLKQYF	TGTGCCAGCAGTAATTTGGCGGGTGGGCTCAAGCAGTACTTC
TRBD2	TRBV4-1	TRBJ2-3	once	CASSPGLAGVADTQYF	TGCGCCAGCAGCCCGGGACTAGCGGGAGTGGCAGATACGCAGTATTTT
TRBD2	TRBV29-1	TRBJ2-1	NA	CSVDSLAGVYNEQFF	TGCAGCGTTGACTCACTAGCGGGAGTGTACAATGAGCAGTTCTTC
TRBD2	TRBV29-1	TRBJ2-1	NA	CSDGGRASEQFF	TGCAGCGACGGCGGGAGGGCCAGTGAGCAGTTCTTC
TRBD1	TRBV29-1	TRBJ2-7	once	CSAGGAGGHYEQYF	TGCAGCGCCGGGGGAGCAGGGGGCCACTACGAGCAGTACTTC
TRBD2	TRBV7-6	TRBJ2-4	many	CASSDHKGGDDKNIQYF	TGTGCCAGCAGCGATCACAAGGGAGGGGACGACAAAAACATTCAGTACTTC
NA	TRBV11-2	TRBJ2-3	NA	CASSPLRGTDTQYF	TGTGCCAGCAGTCCACTAAGAGGGACAGATACGCAGTATTTT
NA	TRBV29-1	TRBJ2-7	NA	CSVEDPLGSTSYEQYF	TGCAGCGTTGAAGATCCTCTGGGATCCACTTCCTACGAGCAGTACTTC
NA	TRBV30	TRBJ1-1	NA	CAWTMTVNTEAFF	TGTGCCTGGACCATGACAGTGAACACTGAAGCTTTCTTT
TRBD2	TRBV4-1	TRBJ2-3	NA	CASSQGKREWIDTQYF	TGCGCCAGCAGCCAAGGAAAGCGGGAGTGGATAGATACGCAGTATTTT
TRBD1	TRBV27	TRBJ2-7	few	CASSFPGQGVYEQYF	TGTGCCAGCAGTTTCCCCGGACAGGGGGTTTACGAGCAGTACTTC
TRBD1	TRBV7-9	TRBJ2-3	few	CASSDGQDADTQYF	TGTGCCAGCAGTGACGGACAGGACGCAGATACGCAGTATTTT
TRBD2	TRBV27	TRBJ2-1	NA	CASLVVSGTYNEQFF	TGTGCCAGTTTAGTCGTGAGCGGGACCTACAATGAGCAGTTCTTC
NA	TRBV4-1	TRBJ2-7	NA	CASSQDQGAPYEQYF	TGCGCCAGCAGCCAAGATCAAGGGGCCCCCTACGAGCAGTACTTC
NA	TRBV7-8	TRBJ2-1	NA	CASSSPIGEQFF	TGTGCCAGCAGCTCCCCTATTGGTGAGCAGTTCTTC
NA	TRBV21-1	TRBJ2-1	NA	CASSKKVAGVTYNEQFF	TGTGCCAGCAGCAAAAAGGTAGCGGGAGTGACCTACAATGAGCAGTTCTTC
TRBD1	TRBV4-1	TRBJ2-2	few	CASSQDRAANTGELFF	TGCGCCAGCAGCCAGGACAGGGCCGCGAACACCGGGGAGCTGTTTTTT
TRBD2	TRBV29-1	TRBJ2-1	NA	CSVGPPGLAVSEQFF	TGCAGCGTCGGGCCGCCGGGACTAGCGGTTAGTGAGCAGTTCTTC
NA	TRBV27	TRBJ2-7	NA	CASGSWGNEQYF	TGTGCCAGCGGTAGTTGGGGGAACGAGCAGTACTTC